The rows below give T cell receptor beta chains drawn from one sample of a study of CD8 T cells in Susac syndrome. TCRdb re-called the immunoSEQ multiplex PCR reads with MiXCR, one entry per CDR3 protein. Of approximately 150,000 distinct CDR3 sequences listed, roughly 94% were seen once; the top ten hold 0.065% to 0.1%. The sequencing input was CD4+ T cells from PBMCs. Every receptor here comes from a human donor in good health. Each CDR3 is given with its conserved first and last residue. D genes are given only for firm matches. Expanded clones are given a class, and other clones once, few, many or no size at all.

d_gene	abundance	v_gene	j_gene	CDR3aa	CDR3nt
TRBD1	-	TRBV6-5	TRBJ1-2	CASSRGQAGGYTF	TGTGCCAGCAGCCGGGGACAGGCCGGGGGCTACACCTTC
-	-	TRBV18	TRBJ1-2	CASRQETNYGYTF	TGTGCCAGTCGACAGGAGACTAACTATGGCTACACCTTC
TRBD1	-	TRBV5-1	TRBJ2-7	CASSLLGTANYEQYF	TGCGCCAGCAGCTTGTTGGGGACAGCTAACTACGAGCAGTACTTC
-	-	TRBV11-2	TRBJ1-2	CASSLAGGNYGYTF	TGTGCCAGCAGCTTAGCAGGCGGAAACTATGGCTACACCTTC
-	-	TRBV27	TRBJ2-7	CASSSLQGLGEQYF	TGTGCCAGCAGTTCATTACAGGGATTGGGGGAGCAGTACTTC
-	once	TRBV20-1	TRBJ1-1	CSANWVRAKVSIPEAFF	TGCAGTGCTAATTGGGTCAGGGCGAAGGTTTCGATCCCTGAAGCTTTCTTT
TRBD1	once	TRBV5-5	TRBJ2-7	CASRDGQGSYEQYF	TGTGCCAGCAGAGACGGACAGGGGAGCTACGAGCAGTACTTC
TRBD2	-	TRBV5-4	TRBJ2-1	CASSLSGRVRNEQFF	TGTGCCAGCAGCCTCAGCGGGAGGGTGAGGAATGAGCAGTTCTTC
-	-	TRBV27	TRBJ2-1	CASSSIGRAKNEQFF	TGTGCCAGCAGTTCGATAGGGCGGGCGAAGAATGAGCAGTTCTTC
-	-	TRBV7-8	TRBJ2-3	CASIPVFTASTDTQYF	TGTGCCAGCATACCTGTCTTTACGGCTAGCACAGATACGCAGTATTTT
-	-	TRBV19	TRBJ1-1	CASSKPSGRDAFF	TGTGCCAGTAGCAAACCCTCAGGGCGGGATGCTTTCTTT
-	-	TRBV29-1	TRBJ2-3	CTVAHRGTDTQYF	TGCACCGTGGCCCATAGGGGTACAGATACGCAGTATTTT